These T cell receptor beta chains were read from a single sample in a study of blood T cell repertoires in COVID-19. The data were produced by immunoSEQ multiplex PCR, yet TCRdb's version contains in-frame clones alone and is incomplete. The data contain about 210,000 clones, about 85% of them singletons. Sequencing input: PBMCs or T cells enriched from blood (not recorded which). Receptors were obtained from a woman in her forties in a cohort exposed to, infected with or recovered from COVID-19 (not recorded which). The conserved cysteine and the conserved F or W are not part of the CDR3 here. Each record gives: V gene, J gene, CDR3 protein.

V: TRBV2; J: TRBJ2-1; CDR3: ASSPSSGGDNEQF
V: TRBV2; J: TRBJ1-1; CDR3: ASSEGQGVNTEAF
V: TRBV5-6; J: TRBJ1-4; CDR3: ASSRVGGEVESELF
V: TRBV12-3/TRBV12-4; J: TRBJ2-7; CDR3: ASTLRGYEQY
V: TRBV19; J: TRBJ2-7; CDR3: ASSIALSGSYEQY
V: TRBV7-2; J: TRBJ2-1; CDR3: ASRLKREGPWDEQF
V: TRBV20-1; J: TRBJ2-2; CDR3: SASIGGELF
V: TRBV9; J: TRBJ2-5; CDR3: ASNKGAHQETQY
V: TRBV19; J: TRBJ2-5; CDR3: ASSPVLGRETQY
V: TRBV7-9; J: TRBJ2-1; CDR3: ASSLAGGSLHNEQF
V: TRBV27; J: TRBJ1-1; CDR3: ASSTQFRNTEAF
V: TRBV19; J: TRBJ1-1; CDR3: ASSWTIPRNTEAF
V: TRBV27; J: TRBJ2-1; CDR3: ASSSILEGGVNEQF
V: TRBV6-5; J: TRBJ1-2; CDR3: ASRMGQSYGYT
V: TRBV3-1/TRBV3-2; J: TRBJ2-7; CDR3: ASSQGLGGYEQY
V: TRBV9; J: TRBJ1-3; CDR3: ASSVENSRDTIY
V: TRBV3-1/TRBV3-2; J: TRBJ1-1; CDR3: ASSQIRWGGNTEAF
V: TRBV9; J: TRBJ1-1; CDR3: ASSVPTGLNTEAF
V: TRBV27; J: TRBJ1-5; CDR3: ASSYAGGSQPQH
V: TRBV19; J: TRBJ1-1; CDR3: ASSAGQGASEAF
V: TRBV4-3; J: TRBJ2-1; CDR3: ASSQTATSGRNNEQF
V: TRBV19; J: TRBJ2-3; CDR3: ASSIDQQGTQY
V: TRBV28; J: TRBJ1-4; CDR3: ASSLIGAPQTNEKLF
V: TRBV27; J: TRBJ2-7; CDR3: ASRYGTSGSYEQY
V: TRBV13; J: TRBJ2-7; CDR3: ASSFTGGADYEQY
V: TRBV7-9; J: TRBJ1-3; CDR3: ASSRPGLPSGNTIY
V: TRBV24-1; J: TRBJ2-1; CDR3: ATSDFSADYNEQF
V: TRBV27; J: TRBJ1-4; CDR3: ASSPSPYGEKLF
V: TRBV19; J: TRBJ1-3; CDR3: ASSRTPQGSGNTIY
V: TRBV9; J: TRBJ2-1; CDR3: ASSVGGSSNEQF
V: TRBV9; J: TRBJ2-1; CDR3: ASSGREGRNNEQF
V: TRBV10-1; J: TRBJ1-1; CDR3: ASSLDSVNTEAF
V: TRBV7-2; J: TRBJ2-1; CDR3: ASSSSLGGAYNEQF
V: TRBV7-9; J: TRBJ1-3; CDR3: ASSLNREWGRSGNTIY
V: TRBV7-9; J: TRBJ2-5; CDR3: ASSPLPSETQY
V: TRBV18; J: TRBJ2-5; CDR3: ASSPNVVAGETQY
V: TRBV3-1/TRBV3-2; J: TRBJ1-2; CDR3: ASSHHGDRMYGYT
V: TRBV6-5; J: TRBJ1-1; CDR3: ASKGAGTEAF
V: TRBV12-5; J: TRBJ1-2; CDR3: ASGLVPTGPSYGYT
V: TRBV4-1; J: TRBJ2-7; CDR3: ASSQVRRGDYEQY
V: TRBV5-3; J: TRBJ2-2; CDR3: ARGGLATNTGELF